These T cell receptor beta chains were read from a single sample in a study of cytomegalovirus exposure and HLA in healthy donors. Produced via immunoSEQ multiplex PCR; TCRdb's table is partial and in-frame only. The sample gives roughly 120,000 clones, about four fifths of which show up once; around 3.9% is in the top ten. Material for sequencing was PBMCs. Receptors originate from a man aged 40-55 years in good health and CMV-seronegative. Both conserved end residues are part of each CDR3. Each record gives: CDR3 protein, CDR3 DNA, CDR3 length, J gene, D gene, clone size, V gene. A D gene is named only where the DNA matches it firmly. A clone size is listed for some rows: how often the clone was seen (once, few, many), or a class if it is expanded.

CASSYRSGSSGNTIYF | TGTGCCAGCAGTTATCGGTCTGGGAGCTCTGGAAACACCATATATTTT | 16 | TRBJ1-3 | NA | few | TRBV6-5
CASSLTGGRANVLTF | TGTGCCAGCAGCCTTACAGGGGGTCGGGCCAACGTCCTGACTTTC | 15 | TRBJ2-6 | TRBD1 | once | TRBV28
CASSQDDSGTNEKLFF | TGTGCCAGCAGCCAAGATGACTCGGGAACTAATGAAAAACTGTTTTTT | 16 | TRBJ1-4 | NA | NA | TRBV4-2
CASSPLDSRNLYGYTF | TGTGCCAGCAGCCCTCTCGACAGCCGCAACCTTTATGGCTACACCTTC | 16 | TRBJ1-2 | NA | NA | TRBV14
CASSYAGGAVYGYTF | TGTGCCAGCAGTTACGCCGGGGGGGCAGTCTATGGCTACACCTTC | 15 | TRBJ1-2 | NA | NA | TRBV6-5
CASKEGVWGGDEQFF | TGTGCCAGTAAAGAGGGGGTGTGGGGGGGGGATGAGCAGTTCTTC | 15 | TRBJ2-1 | NA | NA | TRBV19
CASTVSGSYNEQFF | TGTGCCAGCACCGTTAGCGGTTCCTACAATGAGCAGTTCTTC | 14 | TRBJ2-1 | NA | NA | TRBV28
CASSLGEGASEQYF | TGTGCCAGCAGCTTAGGCGAGGGGGCCTCCGAGCAGTACTTC | 14 | TRBJ2-7 | TRBD1 | NA | TRBV7-9
CASSQETSGGGEQYF | TGCGCCAGCAGCCAAGAGACTAGCGGGGGCGGAGAGCAGTACTTC | 15 | TRBJ2-7 | TRBD2 | NA | TRBV4-3
CASSSRGGGNTIYF | TGTGCCAGCAGTAGCAGGGGCGGTGGAAACACCATATATTTT | 14 | TRBJ1-3 | NA | few | TRBV27
CASSLIRRARRGQGREQYF | TGTGCCAGCAGCTTAATCCGCAGGGCCCGTCGGGGACAGGGGCGCGAGCAGTACTTC | 19 | TRBJ2-7 | TRBD1 | NA | TRBV11-2
CASSMAVSGNTTYF | TGTGCCAGTAGTATGGCGGTCTCTGGAAACACCACATATTTT | 14 | TRBJ1-3 | NA | NA | TRBV19
CASSQEGGNEQFF | TGTGCCAGCAGCCAAGAAGGGGGCAATGAGCAGTTCTTC | 13 | TRBJ2-1 | NA | NA | TRBV4-2
CASPPTGVGSGELFF | TGTGCCAGCCCCCCGACAGGGGTTGGGTCCGGGGAGCTGTTTTTT | 15 | TRBJ2-2 | TRBD1 | NA | TRBV28
CASSRGDYTEAFF | TGCGCCAGCAGCCGAGGCGATTACACTGAGGCTTTCTTT | 13 | TRBJ1-1 | NA | once | TRBV4-1
CASSVRAGEQYF | TGTGCCAGCAGCGTAAGGGCAGGGGAGCAGTACTTC | 12 | TRBJ2-7 | NA | NA | TRBV9
CASSQDIGAKDGYTF | TGCGCCAGCAGCCAAGATATTGGAGCTAAGGATGGCTACACCTTC | 15 | TRBJ1-2 | NA | NA | TRBV4-3
CSASGGQQAFF | TGCAGTGCTAGTGGGGGCCAACAGGCTTTCTTT | 11 | TRBJ1-1 | NA | NA | TRBV20-1
CASSYLAQSPYGYTF | TGTGCCAGCAGTTATCTCGCACAGTCCCCCTATGGCTACACCTTC | 15 | TRBJ1-2 | NA | NA | TRBV27
CASSTGGWGEAFF | TGCGCCAGCAGTACAGGGGGCTGGGGGGAAGCTTTCTTT | 13 | TRBJ1-1 | TRBD1 | NA | TRBV5-1
CASSEQGGTNEKLFF | TGTGCCAGCAGTGAACAGGGGGGCACTAATGAAAAACTGTTTTTT | 15 | TRBJ1-4 | TRBD1 | few | TRBV6-1
CASSKGTEAFF | TGTGCCAGTAGTAAGGGGACTGAAGCTTTCTTT | 11 | TRBJ1-1 | NA | NA | TRBV19
CASSIGGVLFF | TGTGCCAGTAGTATTGGGGGGGTACTGTTTTTT | 11 | TRBJ1-4 | NA | few | TRBV19
CASSLGRGRNTIYF | TGTGCCAGCAGCCTAGGGAGGGGCAGGAACACCATATATTTT | 14 | TRBJ1-3 | NA | NA | TRBV7-2
CASSAYRDNYGYTF | TGTGCCAGCAGCGCGTACCGGGATAACTATGGCTACACCTTC | 14 | TRBJ1-2 | NA | NA | TRBV5-4
CASSRGQGETDTQYF | TGTGCCAGCAGCCGTGGACAGGGGGAAACAGATACGCAGTATTTT | 15 | TRBJ2-3 | TRBD1 | NA | TRBV5-6
CASSLAPGLEQYF | TGTGCCAGCAGCTTAGCGCCGGGGTTGGAACAGTACTTC | 13 | TRBJ2-7 | NA | NA | TRBV7-2
CASSQDPPGGASYGYTF | TGCGCCAGCAGCCAAGATCCGCCAGGGGGCGCTAGCTATGGCTACACCTTC | 17 | TRBJ1-2 | TRBD1 | NA | TRBV4-3
CASSYQGAYTEAFF | TGTGCCAGCAGTTACCAGGGCGCTTACACTGAAGCTTTCTTT | 14 | TRBJ1-1 | NA | NA | TRBV27
CASSEDTENEQFF | TGCGCCAGCAGTGAGGACACAGAGAATGAGCAGTTCTTC | 13 | TRBJ2-1 | NA | NA | TRBV10-1
CASRLQGPMSEAFF | TGTGCCAGCAGGCTCCAGGGCCCCATGTCTGAAGCTTTCTTT | 14 | TRBJ1-1 | NA | few | TRBV27
CASRGGGRSEAFF | TGTGCCAGCAGAGGGGGGGGCAGGAGTGAAGCTTTCTTT | 13 | TRBJ1-1 | NA | NA | TRBV28
CASSQRGLAGVETQYF | TGTGCCAGCAGCCAACGGGGACTAGCGGGAGTAGAGACCCAGTACTTC | 16 | TRBJ2-5 | TRBD2 | NA | TRBV7-2
CASNQGDYYGYTF | TGCGCCAGCAACCAGGGGGACTACTATGGCTACACCTTC | 13 | TRBJ1-2 | TRBD1 | once | TRBV4-1
CASDFKGDRTDTQYF | TGCGCCAGCGACTTTAAGGGGGACAGAACAGATACGCAGTATTTT | 15 | TRBJ2-3 | TRBD1 | NA | TRBV5-1
CASSFGTGLTYEQYF | TGCGCCAGCAGCTTCGGGACAGGGCTAACCTACGAGCAGTACTTC | 15 | TRBJ2-7 | TRBD1 | NA | TRBV5-1
CASSSDQGGAGANVLTF | TGCGCCAGCAGCTCAGACCAGGGAGGGGCTGGGGCCAACGTCCTGACTTTC | 17 | TRBJ2-6 | TRBD2 | NA | TRBV4-1
CASIQGSGYTF | TGTGCCAGCATCCAGGGCTCTGGCTACACCTTC | 11 | TRBJ1-2 | NA | NA | TRBV6-6
CASRREGHTEAFF | TGTGCCAGCAGAAGGGAGGGTCACACTGAAGCTTTCTTT | 13 | TRBJ1-1 | NA | NA | TRBV6-5
CAISPSGERNEKLFF | TGTGCCATCAGTCCAAGCGGGGAGAGAAATGAAAAACTGTTTTTT | 15 | TRBJ1-4 | NA | NA | TRBV10-3
CASSQTGYNSPLHF | TGTGCCAGCAGCCAGACAGGGTATAATTCACCCCTCCACTTT | 14 | TRBJ1-6 | TRBD1 | NA | TRBV7-2
CASSRTGPYEQYF | TGTGCCAGCAGTCGGACTGGCCCCTACGAGCAGTACTTC | 13 | TRBJ2-7 | NA | NA | TRBV5-4
CASSLSRIMNTEAFF | TGCGCCAGCAGCTTGTCCAGGATCATGAACACTGAAGCTTTCTTT | 15 | TRBJ1-1 | NA | NA | TRBV5-1
CASSQGQNTEAFF | TGTGCCAGCAGCCAGGGGCAGAACACTGAAGCTTTCTTT | 13 | TRBJ1-1 | NA | NA | TRBV2
CASSGTGTGDGYTF | TGTGCCAGCAGCGGCACCGGGACAGGGGATGGCTACACCTTC | 14 | TRBJ1-2 | TRBD1 | NA | TRBV9
CASAGVGYGYTF | TGTGCCAGCGCAGGGGTGGGGTATGGCTACACCTTC | 12 | TRBJ1-2 | NA | NA | TRBV7-6
CASSSTGGLSGELFF | TGTGCCAGCAGCTCCACAGGAGGGTTATCGGGGGAGCTGTTTTTT | 15 | TRBJ2-2 | NA | NA | TRBV11-3
CASSPGLATDTQYF | TGTGCCAGCAGTCCGGGACTAGCCACAGATACGCAGTATTTT | 14 | TRBJ2-3 | TRBD2 | NA | TRBV6-1
CASRSQWEETQYF | TGTGCCAGCAGGTCACAGTGGGAGGAGACCCAGTACTTC | 13 | TRBJ2-5 | NA | NA | TRBV28
CAIPGGRTEAFF | TGTGCCATCCCAGGGGGCAGGACTGAAGCTTTCTTT | 12 | TRBJ1-1 | TRBD1 | NA | TRBV7-9